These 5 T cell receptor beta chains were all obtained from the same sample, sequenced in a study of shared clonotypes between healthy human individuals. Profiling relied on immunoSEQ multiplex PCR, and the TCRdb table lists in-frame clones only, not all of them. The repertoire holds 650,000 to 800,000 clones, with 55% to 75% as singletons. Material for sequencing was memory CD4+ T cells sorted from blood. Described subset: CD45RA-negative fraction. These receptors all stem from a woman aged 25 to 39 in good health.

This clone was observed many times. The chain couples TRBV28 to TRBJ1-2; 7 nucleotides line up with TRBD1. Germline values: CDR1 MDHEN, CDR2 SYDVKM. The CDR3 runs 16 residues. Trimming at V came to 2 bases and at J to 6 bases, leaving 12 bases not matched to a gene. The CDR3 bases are TGTGCCAGCAGTTTAGGCCCGGACAGGTTGGATAATGGCTACACCTTC. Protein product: CASSLGPDRLDNGYTF.

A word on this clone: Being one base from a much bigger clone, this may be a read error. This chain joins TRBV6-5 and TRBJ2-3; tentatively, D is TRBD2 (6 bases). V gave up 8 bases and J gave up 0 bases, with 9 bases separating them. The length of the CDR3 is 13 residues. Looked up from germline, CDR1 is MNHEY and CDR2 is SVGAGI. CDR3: CASRRGSTDTQYF. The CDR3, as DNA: TGTGCCAGCCGGAGGGGAAGCACAGATACGCAGTATTTT.

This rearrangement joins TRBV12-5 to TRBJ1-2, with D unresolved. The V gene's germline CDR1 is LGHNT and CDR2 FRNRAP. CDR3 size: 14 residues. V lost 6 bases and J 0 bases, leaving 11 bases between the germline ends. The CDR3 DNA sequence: TGTGCTAGTGGAGGGTCGCCGTCTAACTATGGCTACACCTTC. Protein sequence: CASGGSPSNYGYTF.

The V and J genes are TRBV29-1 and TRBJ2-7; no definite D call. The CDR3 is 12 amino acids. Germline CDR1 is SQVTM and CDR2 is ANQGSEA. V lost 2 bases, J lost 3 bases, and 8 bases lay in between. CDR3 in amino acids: CSVETRHYEQYF. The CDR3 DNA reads TGCAGCGTTGAAACACGTCACTACGAGCAGTACTTC.

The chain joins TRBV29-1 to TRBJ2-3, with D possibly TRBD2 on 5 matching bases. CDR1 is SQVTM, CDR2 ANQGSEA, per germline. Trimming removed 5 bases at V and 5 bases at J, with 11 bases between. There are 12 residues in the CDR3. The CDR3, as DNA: TGCAGCGTTAGGAAGGAGGTAGATACGCAGTATTTT. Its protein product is CSVRKEVDTQYF.